This T cell receptor (beta chain) was documented in a study of blood T cell repertoires in COVID-19. Study-wide background: The cDNA or gDNA used as material had been derived from T cells, B-cell-depleted T cells, or PBMCs.

The V and J ends lost 4 bases and 7 bases, in that order; junction bases with no gene match: 10. This CDR3 has 15 residues. CDR1 and CDR2 (germline): MRHNA, SNTAGT. Under the authors' procedure: From reference gene primer amplification, estimates of nucleated cell counts were derived. Data came from immunoSEQ multiplex PCR; TCRdb stores just in-frame clones and leaves some out. That table supplies the V and J calls and clone size; D and trimming were determined from the DNA. The data show about 160,000 clones, with 81% seen just once and 8% to 13% held by the top ten. The chain uses TRBV6-4 and TRBJ2-1; 7 positions agree with TRBD1. Sequencing used peripheral blood. The receptor was isolated from a man in his sixties with active or convalescent COVID-19. The CDR3 protein is CASSAKLDRVNEQFF. The CDR3 coding sequence is TGTGCCAGCAGTGCGAAACTCGACAGGGTGAATGAGCAGTTCTTC.